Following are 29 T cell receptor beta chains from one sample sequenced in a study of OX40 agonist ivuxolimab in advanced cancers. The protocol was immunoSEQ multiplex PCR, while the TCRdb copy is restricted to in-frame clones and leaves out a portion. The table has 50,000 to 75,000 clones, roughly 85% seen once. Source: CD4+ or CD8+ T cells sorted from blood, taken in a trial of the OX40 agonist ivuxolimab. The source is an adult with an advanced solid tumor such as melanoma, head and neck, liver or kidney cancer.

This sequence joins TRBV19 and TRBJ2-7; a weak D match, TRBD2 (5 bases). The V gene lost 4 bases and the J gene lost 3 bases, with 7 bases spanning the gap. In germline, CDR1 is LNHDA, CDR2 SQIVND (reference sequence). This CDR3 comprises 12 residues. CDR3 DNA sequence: TGTGCCAGTAGTAGTGGAGGCTACGAGCAGTACTTC. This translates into CASSSGGYEQYF.

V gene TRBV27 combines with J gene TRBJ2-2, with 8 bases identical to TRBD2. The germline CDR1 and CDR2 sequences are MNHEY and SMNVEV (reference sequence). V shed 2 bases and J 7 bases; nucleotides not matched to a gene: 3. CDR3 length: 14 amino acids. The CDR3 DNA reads TGTGCCAGCAGTTTAAGACTAGCGATCGGGGAGCTGTTTTTT. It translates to CASSLRLAIGELFF.

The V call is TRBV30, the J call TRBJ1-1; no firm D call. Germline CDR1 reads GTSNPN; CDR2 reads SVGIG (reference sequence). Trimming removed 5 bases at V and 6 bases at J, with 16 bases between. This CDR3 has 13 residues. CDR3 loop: CAWRAGFYAEAFF. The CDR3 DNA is TGTGCCTGGCGTGCCGGATTCTACGCTGAAGCTTTCTTT. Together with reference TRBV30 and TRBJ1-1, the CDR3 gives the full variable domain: SQTIHQWPATLVQPVGSPLSLECTVEGTSNPNLYWYRQAAGRGLQLLFYSVGIGQISSEVPQNLSASRPQDRQFILSSKKLLLSDSGFYLCAWRAGFYAEAFFGQGTRLTVV.

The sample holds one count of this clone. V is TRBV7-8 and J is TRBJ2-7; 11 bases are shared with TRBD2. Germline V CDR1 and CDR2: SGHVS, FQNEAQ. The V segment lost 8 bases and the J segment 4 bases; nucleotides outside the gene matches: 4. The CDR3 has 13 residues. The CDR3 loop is CASAGTSGYEQYF. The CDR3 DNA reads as TGTGCCAGCGCCGGGACTAGCGGTTACGAGCAGTACTTC.

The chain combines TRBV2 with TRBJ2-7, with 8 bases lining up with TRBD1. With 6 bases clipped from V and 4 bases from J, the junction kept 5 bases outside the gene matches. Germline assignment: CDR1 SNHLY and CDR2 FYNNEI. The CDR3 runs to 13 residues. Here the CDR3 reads CASRGRGLYEQYF. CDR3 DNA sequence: TGTGCCAGCAGGGGCAGGGGGCTATACGAGCAGTACTTC.

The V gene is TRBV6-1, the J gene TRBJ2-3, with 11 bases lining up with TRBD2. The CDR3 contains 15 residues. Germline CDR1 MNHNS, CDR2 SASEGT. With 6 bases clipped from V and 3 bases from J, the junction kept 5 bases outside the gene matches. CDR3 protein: CASRATSGRTDTQYF. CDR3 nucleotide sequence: TGTGCCAGCAGAGCCACTAGCGGGAGAACAGATACGCAGTATTTT.

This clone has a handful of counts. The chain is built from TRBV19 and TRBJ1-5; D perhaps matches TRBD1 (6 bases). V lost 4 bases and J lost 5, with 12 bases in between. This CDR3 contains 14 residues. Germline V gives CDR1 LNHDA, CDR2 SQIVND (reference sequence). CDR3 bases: TGTGCCAGTAGTAACGGGGACATCTATCAGCCCCAGCATTTT. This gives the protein CASSNGDIYQPQHF.

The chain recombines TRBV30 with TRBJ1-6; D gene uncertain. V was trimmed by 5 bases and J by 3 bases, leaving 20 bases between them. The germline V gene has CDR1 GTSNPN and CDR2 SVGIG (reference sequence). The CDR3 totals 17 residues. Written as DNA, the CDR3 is TGTGCCTGGGCAAGAAATGTTCAGGAGTACTATAATTCACCCCTCCACTTT. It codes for CAWARNVQEYYNSPLHF.

This CDR3 reads CASSHGLAGIYNEQFF. DNA of the CDR3: TGTGCCAGCAGTCACGGGCTAGCGGGGATCTACAATGAGCAGTTCTTC. This chain links TRBV7-8 with TRBJ2-1; 9 positions match TRBD2. The CDR3 covers 16 residues. The V gene end was trimmed by 6 bases and the J gene end by 3 bases; junction bases not matched to a gene: 9. Germline V gene lookup returns CDR1 SGHVS and CDR2 FQNEAQ. Variable domain in full (rest from reference TRBV7-8 and TRBJ2-1): GAGVSQSPRYKVAKRGQDVALRCDPISGHVSLFWYQQALGQGPEFLTYFQNEAQLDKSGLPSDRFFAERPEGSVSTLKIQRTQQEDSAVYLCASSHGLAGIYNEQFFGPGTRLTVL.

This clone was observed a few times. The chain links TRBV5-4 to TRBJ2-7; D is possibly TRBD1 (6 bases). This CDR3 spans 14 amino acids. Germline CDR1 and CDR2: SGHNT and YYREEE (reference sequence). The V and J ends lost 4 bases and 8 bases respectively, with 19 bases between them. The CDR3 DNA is TGTGCCAGCAGCGCGGACAGCGGAACCCTTCAGCAGTACTTC. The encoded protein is CASSADSGTLQQYF.

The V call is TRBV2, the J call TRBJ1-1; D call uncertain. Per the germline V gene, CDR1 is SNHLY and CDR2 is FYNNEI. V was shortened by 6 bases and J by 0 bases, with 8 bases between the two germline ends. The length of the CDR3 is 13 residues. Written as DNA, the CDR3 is TGTGCCAGCAGCGGATACATGAACACTGAAGCTTTCTTT. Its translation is CASSGYMNTEAFF.

The CDR3 nucleotides are TGCGCCAGCAGTGAGTCGGTGGGAGTTACGCAGTATTTT. This codes for CASSESVGVTQYF. This chain links TRBV10-1 with TRBJ2-3, with D maybe TRBD2 (5 bases). Trimming shortened V by 0 bases and J by 8 bases, and 9 bases separated the two germline ends. CDR3 length: 13 amino acids. Germline values: CDR1 WNHNN, CDR2 SYGVQD (reference sequence).

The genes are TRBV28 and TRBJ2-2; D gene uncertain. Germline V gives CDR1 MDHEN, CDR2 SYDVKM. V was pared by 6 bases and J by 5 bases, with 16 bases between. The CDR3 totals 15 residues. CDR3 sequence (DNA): TGTGCCAGCAGCCCCCCCGTCTTTGGGACCGGGGAGCTGTTTTTT. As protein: CASSPPVFGTGELFF.

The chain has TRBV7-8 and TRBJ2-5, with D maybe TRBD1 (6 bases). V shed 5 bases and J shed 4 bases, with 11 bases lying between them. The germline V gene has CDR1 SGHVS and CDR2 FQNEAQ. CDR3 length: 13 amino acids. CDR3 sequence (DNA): TGTGCCAGCAGCCGCCACAGGGCAGAGACCCAGTACTTC. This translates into CASSRHRAETQYF.

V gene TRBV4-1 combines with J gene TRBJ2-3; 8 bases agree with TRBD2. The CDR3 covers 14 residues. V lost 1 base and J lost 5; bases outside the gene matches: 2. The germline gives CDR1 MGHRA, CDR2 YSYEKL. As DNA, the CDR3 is TGCGCCAGCAGCCAAGCGGGAGGGGTAGATACGCAGTATTTT. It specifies CASSQAGGVDTQYF.

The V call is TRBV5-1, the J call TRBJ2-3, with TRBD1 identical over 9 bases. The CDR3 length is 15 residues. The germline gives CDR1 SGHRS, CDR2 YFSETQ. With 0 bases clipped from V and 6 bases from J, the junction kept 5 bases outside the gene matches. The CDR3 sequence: CASSLESGTGDTQYF. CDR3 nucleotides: TGCGCCAGCAGCTTGGAGAGCGGGACAGGGGATACGCAGTATTTT.

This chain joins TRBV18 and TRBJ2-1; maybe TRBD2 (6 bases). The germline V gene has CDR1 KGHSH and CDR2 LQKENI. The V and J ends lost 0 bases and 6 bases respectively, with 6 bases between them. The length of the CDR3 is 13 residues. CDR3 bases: TGTGCCAGCTCACCACCCGGGAGCAATGAGCAGTTCTTC. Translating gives CASSPPGSNEQFF.

CDR3 sequence (DNA): TGTGCCAGCAGTGGGACAGCTAGCACAGATACGCAGTATTTT. Amino acid sequence: CASSGTASTDTQYF. The V call is TRBV27, the J call TRBJ2-3, with 7 bases lining up with TRBD1. This CDR3 has 14 amino acids. The junction had 2 bases not matched to a gene; V was cut back by 5 bases and J by 0 bases. Per germline, CDR1 MNHEY and CDR2 SMNVEV (reference sequence).

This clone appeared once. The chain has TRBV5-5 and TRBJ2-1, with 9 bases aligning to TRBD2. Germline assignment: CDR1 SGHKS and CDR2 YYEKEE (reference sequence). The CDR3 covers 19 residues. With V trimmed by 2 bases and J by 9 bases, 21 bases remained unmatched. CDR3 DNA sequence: TGTGCCAGCAGCTTAATTCCAGGGCGGGAGGGCCTAGGGTTGGGTGAGCAGTTCTTC. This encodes CASSLIPGREGLGLGEQFF.

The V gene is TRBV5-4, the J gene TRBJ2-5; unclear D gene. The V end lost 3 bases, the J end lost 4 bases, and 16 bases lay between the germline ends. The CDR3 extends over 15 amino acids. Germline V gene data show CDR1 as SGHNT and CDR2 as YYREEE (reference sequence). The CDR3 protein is CASSSGGRSRETQYF. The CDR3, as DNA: TGTGCCAGCAGCTCCGGCGGTAGGTCGAGAGAGACCCAGTACTTC.

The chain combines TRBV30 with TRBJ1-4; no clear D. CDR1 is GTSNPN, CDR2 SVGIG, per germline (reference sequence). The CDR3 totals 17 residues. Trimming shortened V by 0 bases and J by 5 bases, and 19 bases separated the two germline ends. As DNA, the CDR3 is TGTGCCTGGAGTGTACAAACCGGGCTAATCGGAAATGAAAAACTGTTTTTT. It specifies CAWSVQTGLIGNEKLFF.

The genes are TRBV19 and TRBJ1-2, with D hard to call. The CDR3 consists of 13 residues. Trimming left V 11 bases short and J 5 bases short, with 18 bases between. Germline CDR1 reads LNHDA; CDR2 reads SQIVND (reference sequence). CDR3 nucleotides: TGTGCCGGCAGTACCCCAGGACTATATGGCTACACCTTC. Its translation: CAGSTPGLYGYTF.

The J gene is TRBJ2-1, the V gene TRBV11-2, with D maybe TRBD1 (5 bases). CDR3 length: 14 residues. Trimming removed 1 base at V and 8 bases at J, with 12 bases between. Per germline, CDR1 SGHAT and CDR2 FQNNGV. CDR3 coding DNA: TGTGCCAGCAGCTTAGCCAGGGTGGGCGATGAGCAGTTCTTC. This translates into CASSLARVGDEQFF.

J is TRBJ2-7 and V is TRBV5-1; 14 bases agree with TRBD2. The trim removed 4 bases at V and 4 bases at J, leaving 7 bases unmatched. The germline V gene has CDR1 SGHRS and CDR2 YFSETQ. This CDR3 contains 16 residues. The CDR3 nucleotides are TGCGCCAGCAGCCCGGGGACTAGCGGGAGAAGGTACGAGCAGTACTTC. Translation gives CASSPGTSGRRYEQYF.

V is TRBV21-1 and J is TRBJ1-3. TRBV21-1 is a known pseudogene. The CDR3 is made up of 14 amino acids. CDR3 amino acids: CASSKEAAGNTIYF. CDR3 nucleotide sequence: TGTGCCAGCAGCAAAGAGGCGGCTGGAAACACCATATATTTT.

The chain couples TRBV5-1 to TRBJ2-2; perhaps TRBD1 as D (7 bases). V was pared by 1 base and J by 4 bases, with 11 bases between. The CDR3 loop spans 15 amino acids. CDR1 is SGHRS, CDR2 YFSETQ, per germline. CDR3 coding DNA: TGCGCCAGCAGCTTGAGGCAGGGGGGCACCGGGGAGCTGTTTTTT. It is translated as CASSLRQGGTGELFF.

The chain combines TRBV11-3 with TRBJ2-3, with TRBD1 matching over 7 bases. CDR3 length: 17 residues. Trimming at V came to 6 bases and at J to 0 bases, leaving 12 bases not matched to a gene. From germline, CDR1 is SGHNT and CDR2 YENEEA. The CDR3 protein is CASRPRDSRTSTDTQYF. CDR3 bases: TGTGCCAGCAGGCCCCGGGACAGCAGGACTAGCACAGATACGCAGTATTTT.

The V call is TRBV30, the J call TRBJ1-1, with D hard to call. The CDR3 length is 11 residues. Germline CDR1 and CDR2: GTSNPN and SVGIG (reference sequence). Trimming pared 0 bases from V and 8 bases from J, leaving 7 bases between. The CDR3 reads CAWSVGPEAFF. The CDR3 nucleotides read TGTGCCTGGAGTGTAGGGCCCGAAGCTTTCTTT. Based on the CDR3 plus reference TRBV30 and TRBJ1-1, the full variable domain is SQTIHQWPATLVQPVGSPLSLECTVEGTSNPNLYWYRQAAGRGLQLLFYSVGIGQISSEVPQNLSASRPQDRQFILSSKKLLLSDSGFYLCAWSVGPEAFFGQGTRLTVV.

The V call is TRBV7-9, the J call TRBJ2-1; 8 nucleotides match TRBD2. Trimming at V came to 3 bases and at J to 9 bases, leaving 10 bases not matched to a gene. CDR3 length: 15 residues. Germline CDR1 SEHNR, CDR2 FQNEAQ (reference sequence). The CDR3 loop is CASSFGGKRESEQFF. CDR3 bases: TGTGCCAGCAGCTTCGGGGGGAAGCGGGAGTCTGAGCAGTTCTTC. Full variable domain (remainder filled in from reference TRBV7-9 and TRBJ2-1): DTGVSQNPRHKITKRGQNVTFRCDPISEHNRLYWYRQTLGQGPEFLTYFQNEAQLEKSRLLSDRFSAERPKGSFSTLEIQRTEQGDSAMYLCASSFGGKRESEQFFGPGTRLTVL.